The clone carrying this T cell receptor (beta chain) has only one observation. The repertoire was sequenced with immunoSEQ multiplex PCR; TCRdb's copy has only in-frame clones and lacks some. Of 150,000 to 200,000 clones in the sample, about 81% were seen once. Germline lookup yields CDR1 LNHDA and CDR2 SQIVND (reference sequence). The CDR3 has 13 residues. V was cut by 6 bases and J by 1 base, with 7 bases left in between. The record originates from a study of blood T cell repertoires in COVID-19. About the study: Specimens from acute and convalescent COVID-19 originated in the United States, Italy and Spain. PBMCs, B-cell-depleted T cells, or T cells were the source of the cDNA or gDNA that made up the material.

This rearrangement joins TRBV19 to TRBJ2-4; D is unclear. The TCR sequence derives from a woman older than 75 with acute or convalescent COVID-19. Sequenced sample: peripheral blood. The CDR3 nucleotides read TGTGCCAGTAGCACAGAGGCCAAAAACATTCAGTACTTC. This gives the protein CASSTEAKNIQYF.